This TCR beta chain was identified during a study of low-dose radiotherapy and immunotherapy resistance in tumors (dated by TCRdb to about 2022). In the study overall: In Cohort 1, each fraction delivered 0.5 Gy every 2 weeks, and the prescribed total PTV dose was 6.5 Gy. Trial participants were not randomized into treatment groups. In Cohort 2, 1 Gy per fraction was delivered every two weeks, for a total of 13 Gy over 26 weeks. Starting on cycle 1 day 1, patients took 300 mg of aspirin by mouth once daily for four cycles. The translational analysis covered eight patients: three from the first dose cohort and the first five from the second dose cohort. Nivolumab and ipilimumab were both given intravenously, with nivolumab at a 240 mg flat dose every two weeks and ipilimumab at 1 mg/kg every six weeks. Every two weeks, patients got intravenous cyclophosphamide at 200 mg/m2, given one day ahead of each radiation and immunotherapy administration.

To make first-strand cDNA, Superscript III was used along with a set of TRAV- and TRBV-specific primers so that both the TCRalpha and TCRbeta chains were covered. TCRs were amplified for 20 to 25 PCR cycles with Phusion, using a constant-region primer paired with the adapter attached to the V primers. The MessageAmp II aRNA Amplification Kit was used to amplify the isolated mRNA, with in vitro transcription run for more than 15 hours at 37 degrees C. mRNA for TCR sequencing was isolated with the Dynabeads mRNA DIRECT Purification Kit. Indexed Illumina adapters were added in a second Phusion PCR of 20 to 30 cycles, after which AMPure XP beads were used to purify the products. TCRalpha and TCRbeta libraries were deep-sequenced on an Illumina MiniSeq instrument. Processing in the source paper ran as follows. Using custom Perl scripts, TCR sequences that encoded the same protein were pooled, out-of-frame sequences were dropped, and the abundance of each clonotype was calculated. TCR sequences supported by only a single read were excluded from analysis. The metrics used to describe the repertoires included Shannon entropy, Gini index, clonality, richness, and the frequency of TCRs shared between repertoires. TCRdb itself trimmed the public reads at Q25 with fastp, ran MiXCR and retained productive beta chains. Here each entry gathers all rows of one CDR3 protein and keeps the most common genes and DNA. TCRdb's processing, not the authors', yielded these V and J calls. The sample contains tens of thousands of distinct CDR3 sequences, 9% to 9.5% of them found a single time. Under 1.1% of the sample is held by the ten biggest clonotypes.

The sample's time point label is to be understood as: before trial treatment. The donors came from RACIN, which was a single-arm phase I dose-escalation trial that paired nivolumab and ipilimumab with aspirin, low-dose cyclophosphamide and low-dose radiotherapy. Eligible patients had advanced, TIL-negative solid tumors. This clonotype was counted at least ten times. It lacks a known antigen. Qualities for individual bases were not recorded, and no much larger clone is one base off. Trimming removed 5 bases from V and 0 bases from J; the gene matches leave 2 bases unexplained. The cysteine opens and the phenylalanine closes a CDR3 of 13 amino acids. CDR3 DNA is the only sequence kept; it has 39 bases, read in frame from the first base. For CDR1 and CDR2, the germline V gene lists SQVTM and ANQGSEA.

The starting material was PBMCs, obtained before treatment. The origin of this receptor is a male donor with prostate cancer. The sequence joins TRBV29-1 to TRBJ2-7; TRBD2 matches 9 bases in the middle. The DNA is TGCAGCGTTAAGACTAGCGGCTCCTACGAGCAGTACTTC. This gives the protein CSVKTSGSYEQYF.